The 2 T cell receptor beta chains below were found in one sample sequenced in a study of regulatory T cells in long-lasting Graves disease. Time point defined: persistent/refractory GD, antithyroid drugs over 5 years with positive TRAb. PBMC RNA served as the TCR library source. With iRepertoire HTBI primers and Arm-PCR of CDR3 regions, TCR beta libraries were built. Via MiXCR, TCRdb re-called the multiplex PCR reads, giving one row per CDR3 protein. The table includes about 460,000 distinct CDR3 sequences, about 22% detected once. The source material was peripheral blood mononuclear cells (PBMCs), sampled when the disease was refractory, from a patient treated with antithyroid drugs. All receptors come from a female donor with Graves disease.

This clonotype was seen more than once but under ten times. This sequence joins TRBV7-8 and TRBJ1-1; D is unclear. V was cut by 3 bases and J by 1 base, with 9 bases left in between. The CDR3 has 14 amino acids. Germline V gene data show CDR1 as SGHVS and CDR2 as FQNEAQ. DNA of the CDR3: TGTGCCAGCAGCTTCACGGTTTCGAACACTGAAGCTTTCTTT. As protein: CASSFTVSNTEAFF.

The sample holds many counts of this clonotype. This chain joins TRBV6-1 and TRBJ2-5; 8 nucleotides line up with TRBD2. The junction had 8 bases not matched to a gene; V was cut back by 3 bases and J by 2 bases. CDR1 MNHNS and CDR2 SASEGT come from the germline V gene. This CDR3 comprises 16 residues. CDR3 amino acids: CASSEPSGSSQETQYF. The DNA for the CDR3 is TGTGCCAGCAGTGAGCCTAGCGGGTCCTCACAAGAGACCCAGTACTTC.